Sequencing of this T cell receptor (beta chain) was carried out in a study of Tregs in tolerant kidney transplant recipients. Regarding the study as a whole: Donor-specific Treg expansion exceeded global Treg expansion in tolerant patients, suggesting antigen drive. Some patients' samples used different primers over time, so nucleotide sequences weren't comparable. Biological reproducibility was not directly addressed, but technical replication error appeared minimal. Expanding Tregs on activated donor B cells appeared to best identify donor-specific TCRbeta clones.

Generated by immunoSEQ multiplex PCR, the TCRdb table keeps only in-frame clones and is missing some. This sample's clone table lists about 30,000 clones. As concerns this clone: Its antigen is still unknown. Read sequence stops 3 residues before the CDR3 end, and the germline J gene provides the missing end.

The V end was cut by 3 bases, the J end by 0 bases, with 8 bases between. The CDR3 spans 14 residues. Germline V gene sequence: CDR1 MNHNS, CDR2 SASEGT. The sample in question was CD8+ T cells from blood, obtained before the transplant. The clonotype was recovered from a human donor who received a combined kidney and bone marrow transplant. The chain employs TRBV6-1 and TRBJ1-2, with no clear D. The sequenced CDR3 bases are TGTGCCAGCAGTGAGTCACTTGCTAACTATGGC. Encoded protein: CASSESLANYG. The whole CDR3 sequence is CASSESLANYGYTF.